These 15 T cell receptor beta chains share one sample of origin, sequenced in a study of T cells in Graves' hyperthyroidism and ophthalmopathy. Amplification targeted TCR beta CDR3 regions from RNA transcripts. The HTBI primer set drove a first-round RT-PCR of the TCR CDR3. TCRdb redid the calling of the multiplex PCR reads with MiXCR, one entry per CDR3 protein. The sample lists a few hundred thousand distinct CDR3 sequences; roughly a sixth were seen once. Input material: blood. These receptors originate from a woman aged 45-65 years with Graves' hyperthyroidism.

This clonotype was counted many times. V usage is TRBV6-5 and J usage is TRBJ2-7, with unresolved D. The CDR3 is made up of 15 amino acids. The V end was cut by 0 bases, the J end by 4 bases, with 13 bases between. Germline loops: CDR1 MNHEY, CDR2 SVGAGI. The CDR3 nucleotides are TGTGCCAGCAGTTACTCGAGACAAGGCAATTACGAGCAGTACTTC. Translated, it gives CASSYSRQGNYEQYF.

The chain combines TRBV12-3 or TRBV12-4 with TRBJ1-1; 9 bases agree with TRBD1. Trimming removed 5 bases from V and 8 bases from J; junction bases left unmatched: 12. This CDR3 comprises 15 residues. CDR3 DNA sequence: TGTGCCAGCAGTACCCACAGGGGGCGAATAGCGGAAGCTTTCTTT. Protein sequence: CASSTHRGRIAEAFF.

This clonotype has more than one count but fewer than ten. This rearrangement joins TRBV7-6 to TRBJ2-1; TRBD1 is a possible D gene (7 bases). The CDR3 sequence is 14 residues long. Germline V gene sequence: CDR1 SGHVS, CDR2 FNYEAQ. With 5 bases removed from V and 8 bases from J, the gap between germline ends came to 16 bases. CDR3 sequence reads: CASSQWRGPDEQFF. Written as DNA, the CDR3 is TGTGCCAGCAGCCAATGGAGGGGGCCCGATGAGCAGTTCTTC.

The table lists this clonotype with a few counts. The chain is built from TRBV30 and TRBJ2-1; TRBD2 agrees at 10 bases. Unmatched junction bases numbered 14, after V lost 3 bases and J lost 9 bases. This CDR3 is built from 16 residues. From germline, CDR1 is GTSNPN and CDR2 SVGIG (reference sequence). The CDR3 DNA reads TGTGCCTGGAGCGTTCGTCTGAGCGGGAGGGTTAGTGAGCAGTTCTTC. This sequence encodes CAWSVRLSGRVSEQFF.

This chain connects TRBV29-1 to TRBJ1-1, with a tentative D call TRBD1 (5 bases). Germline V gives CDR1 SQVTM, CDR2 ANQGSEA. Trimming cost V 7 bases and J 3 bases, with 18 bases left between them. This CDR3 is 14 amino acids long. In DNA, the CDR3 is TGCAGCGCCAGGGCCGGAGGACCACACACTGAAGCTTTCTTT. This codes for CSARAGGPHTEAFF. The whole variable domain, filled in from reference TRBV29-1 and TRBJ1-1, reads SAVISQKPSRDICQRGTSLTIQCQVDSQVTMMFWYRQQPGQSLTLIATANQGSEATYESGFVIDKFPISRPNLTFSTLTVSNMSPEDSSIYLCSARAGGPHTEAFFGQGTRLTVV.

This clonotype came up many times. The J gene is TRBJ2-7, the V gene TRBV12-3 or TRBV12-4; 8 positions match TRBD1. CDR3 length: 14 residues. V dropped 7 bases and J dropped 2; count of bases not matched to a gene: 7. CDR3 region: CASKPQGAPYEQYF. CDR3 bases: TGTGCCAGCAAACCTCAGGGGGCCCCCTACGAGCAGTACTTC.

V usage is TRBV2 and J usage is TRBJ2-1; 9 positions agree with TRBD2. CDR3 length: 16 residues. With 7 bases clipped from V and 1 base from J, the junction kept 8 bases outside the gene matches. The germline CDR1 and CDR2 sequences are SNHLY and FYNNEI. The CDR3 nucleotides are TGTGCCAGCATCGGTTCTAGCGGGATATCCTACAATGAGCAGTTCTTC. Translating it yields CASIGSSGISYNEQFF.

The table lists this clonotype with a few counts. V is TRBV11-3 and J is TRBJ2-3, with TRBD2 identical over 13 bases. CDR3 length: 18 residues. The V gene end was trimmed by 1 base and the J gene end by 2 bases; junction bases not matched to a gene: 6. CDR1 SGHNT and CDR2 YENEEA come from the germline V gene. CDR3 in amino acids: CASSLGLAGGPYTDTQYF. The CDR3 DNA reads TGTGCCAGCAGCTTAGGACTAGCGGGAGGCCCCTACACAGATACGCAGTATTTT.

The V call is TRBV27, the J call TRBJ1-6; a possible D gene is TRBD1 (6 bases). CDR1 and CDR2 (germline): MNHEY, SMNVEV (reference sequence). The CDR3 has 19 residues. Trimming took off 6 bases at V and 5 bases at J, with 26 bases between the two ends. Here the CDR3 reads CASSPTNPAATGHNSPLHF. The CDR3 nucleotides read TGTGCCAGCAGCCCCACTAATCCCGCCGCGACAGGCCATAATTCACCCCTCCACTTT.

This clonotype was seen at least ten times. The chain recombines TRBV7-9 with TRBJ2-7, with D unclear. Germline V gives CDR1 SEHNR, CDR2 FQNEAQ (reference sequence). This CDR3 region has 13 residues. With 0 bases removed from V and 1 base from J, the gap between germline ends came to 4 bases. The CDR3 nucleotides are TGTGCCAGCAGCTTAGCGGAGTCCTACGAGCAGTACTTC. It is translated as CASSLAESYEQYF.

Ten or more counts support this clonotype. This chain uses TRBV30 with TRBJ2-3; D gene unclear. Germline CDR1 is GTSNPN and CDR2 is SVGIG (reference sequence). This CDR3 region has 13 residues. With 4 bases removed from V and 6 bases from J, the gap between germline ends came to 14 bases. CDR3 sequence (DNA): TGTGCCTGGACCGGGCGCCGTGAGGATACGCAGTATTTT. It is translated as CAWTGRREDTQYF.

This clonotype turned up a few times. CDR3 in amino acids: CASSPPGGRESVQQFF. The CDR3 DNA sequence: TGTGCCAGCTCACCACCGGGCGGGAGGGAATCCGTGCAGCAGTTCTTC. The chain combines TRBV18 with TRBJ2-1; 9 positions agree with TRBD2. With 0 bases clipped from V and 11 bases from J, the junction kept 11 bases outside the gene matches. The germline V gene has CDR1 KGHSH and CDR2 LQKENI. This CDR3 has 16 amino acids.

The rearrangement joins TRBV20-1 to TRBJ1-5; 8 nucleotides match TRBD1. CDR1 is DFQATT, CDR2 SNEGSKA, per germline (reference sequence). J gave up 4 bases and V 4 bases, and 6 bases lay outside the gene matches. The CDR3 is 14 amino acids. The CDR3 reads CSAIKTGENQPQHF. CDR3 coding DNA: TGCAGTGCTATAAAGACAGGGGAGAATCAGCCCCAGCATTTT.

The CDR3 region is CASSQDGTGLVQDTQYF. The CDR3 coding sequence is TGTGCCAGCAGCCAAGATGGTACGGGACTAGTACAAGATACGCAGTATTTT. The chain carries TRBV3-1 and TRBJ2-3; TRBD2 matches 8 bases. V trimming: 0 bases; J trimming: 5 bases; junction bases outside the gene matches: 10. Germline lookup yields CDR1 LGHDT and CDR2 YNNKEL (reference sequence). The CDR3 is made up of 17 amino acids.

About this clonotype itself: The junction does not match germline at one end; this may be a read error. The chain is built from TRBV5-1 and TRBJ2-7; TRBD2 aligns across 15 bases. The CDR3 runs to 18 residues. The germline gives CDR1 SGHRS, CDR2 YFSETQ. This CDR3 reads CARSLDPRTSGRVNEQYF. The DNA of the CDR3 is TGCGCCAGAAGCTTGGATCCCCGGACTAGCGGGAGGGTCAACGAGCAGTACTTC.